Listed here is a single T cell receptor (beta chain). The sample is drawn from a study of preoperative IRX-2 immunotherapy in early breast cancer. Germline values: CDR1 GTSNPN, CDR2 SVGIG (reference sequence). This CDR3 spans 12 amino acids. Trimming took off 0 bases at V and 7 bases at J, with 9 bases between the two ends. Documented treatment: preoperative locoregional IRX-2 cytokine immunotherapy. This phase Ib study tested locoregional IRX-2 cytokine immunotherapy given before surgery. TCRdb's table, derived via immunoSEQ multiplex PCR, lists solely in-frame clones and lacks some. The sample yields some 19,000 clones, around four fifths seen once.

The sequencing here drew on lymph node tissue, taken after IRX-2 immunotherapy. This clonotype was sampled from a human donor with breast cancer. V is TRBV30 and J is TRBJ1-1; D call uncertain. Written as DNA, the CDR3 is TGTGCCTGGAGTGTAGATACAGATGAAGCTTTCTTT. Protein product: CAWSVDTDEAFF.